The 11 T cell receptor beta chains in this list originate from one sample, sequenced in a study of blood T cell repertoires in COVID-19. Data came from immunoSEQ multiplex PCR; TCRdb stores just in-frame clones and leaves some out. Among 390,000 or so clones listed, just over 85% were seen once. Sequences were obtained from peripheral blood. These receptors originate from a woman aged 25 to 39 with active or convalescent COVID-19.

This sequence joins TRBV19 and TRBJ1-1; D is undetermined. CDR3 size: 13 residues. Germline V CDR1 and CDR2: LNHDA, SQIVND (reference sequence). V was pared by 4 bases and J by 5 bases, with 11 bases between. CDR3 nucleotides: TGTGCCAGTAGTACCTCCGGTGGTACTGAAGCTTTCTTT. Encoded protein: CASSTSGGTEAFF.

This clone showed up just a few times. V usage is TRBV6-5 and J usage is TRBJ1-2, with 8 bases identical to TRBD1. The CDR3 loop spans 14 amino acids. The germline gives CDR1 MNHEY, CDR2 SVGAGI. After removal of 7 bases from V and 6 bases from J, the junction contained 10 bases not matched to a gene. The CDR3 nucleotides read TGTGCCAGCAACTTCCGACAGGGGACTCATGGCTACACCTTC. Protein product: CASNFRQGTHGYTF.

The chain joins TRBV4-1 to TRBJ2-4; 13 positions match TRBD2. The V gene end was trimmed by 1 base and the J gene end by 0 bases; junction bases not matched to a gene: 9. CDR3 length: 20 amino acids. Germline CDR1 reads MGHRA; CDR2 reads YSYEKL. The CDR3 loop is CASSQGTSGGAKLAKNIQYF. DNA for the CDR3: TGCGCCAGCAGCCAAGGGACTAGCGGGGGAGCGAAGTTAGCCAAAAACATTCAGTACTTC.

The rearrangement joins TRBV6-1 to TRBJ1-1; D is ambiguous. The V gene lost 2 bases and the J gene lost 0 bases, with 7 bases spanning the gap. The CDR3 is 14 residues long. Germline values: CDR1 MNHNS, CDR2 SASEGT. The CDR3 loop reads CASSERYMNTEAFF. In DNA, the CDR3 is TGTGCCAGCAGTGAAAGATACATGAACACTGAAGCTTTCTTT.

The CDR3 sequence: CASRAGGANYGYTF. The CDR3 DNA reads TGTGCCAGCAGAGCTGGGGGGGCTAACTATGGCTACACCTTC. The chain uses TRBV6-5 and TRBJ1-2, with TRBD1 as a possible D gene (5 bases). The CDR3 runs to 14 residues. Trimming pared 6 bases from V and 0 bases from J, leaving 11 bases between. The germline V gene has CDR1 MNHEY and CDR2 SVGAGI.

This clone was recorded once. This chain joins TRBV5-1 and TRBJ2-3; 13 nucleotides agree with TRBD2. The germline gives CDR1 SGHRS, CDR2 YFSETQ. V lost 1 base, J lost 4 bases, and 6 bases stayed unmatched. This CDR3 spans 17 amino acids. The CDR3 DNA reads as TGCGCCAGCAGCTTGAGTGGACTAGCGGGAGTTGCAGATACGCAGTATTTT. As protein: CASSLSGLAGVADTQYF.

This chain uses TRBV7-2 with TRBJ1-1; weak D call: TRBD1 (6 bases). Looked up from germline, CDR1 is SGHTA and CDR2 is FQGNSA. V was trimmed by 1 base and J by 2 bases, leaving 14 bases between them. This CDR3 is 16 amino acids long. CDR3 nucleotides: TGTGCCAGCAGCTTAGTAGGGGGGGGAGTAAACACTGAAGCTTTCTTT. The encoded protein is CASSLVGGGVNTEAFF.

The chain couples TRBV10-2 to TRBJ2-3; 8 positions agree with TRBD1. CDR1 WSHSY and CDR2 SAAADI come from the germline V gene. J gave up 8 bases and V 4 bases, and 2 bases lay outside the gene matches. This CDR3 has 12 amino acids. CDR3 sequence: CASSGQGLTQYF. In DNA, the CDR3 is TGCGCCAGCAGTGGACAGGGGCTTACGCAGTATTTT.

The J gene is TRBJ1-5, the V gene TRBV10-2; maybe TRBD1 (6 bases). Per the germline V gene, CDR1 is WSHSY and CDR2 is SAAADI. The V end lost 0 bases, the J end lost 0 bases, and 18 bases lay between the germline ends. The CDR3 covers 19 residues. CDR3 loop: CASSESYGRGTNSNQPQHF. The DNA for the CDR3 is TGCGCCAGCAGTGAGTCGTACGGCAGGGGCACGAATAGCAATCAGCCCCAGCATTTT.

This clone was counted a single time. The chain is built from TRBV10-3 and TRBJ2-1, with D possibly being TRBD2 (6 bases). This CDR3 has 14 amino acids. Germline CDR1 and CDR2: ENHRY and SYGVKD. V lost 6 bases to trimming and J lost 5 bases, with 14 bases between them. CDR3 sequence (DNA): TGTGCCATCAGGCCCACAGCGGGCCACAATGAGCAGTTCTTC. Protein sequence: CAIRPTAGHNEQFF.

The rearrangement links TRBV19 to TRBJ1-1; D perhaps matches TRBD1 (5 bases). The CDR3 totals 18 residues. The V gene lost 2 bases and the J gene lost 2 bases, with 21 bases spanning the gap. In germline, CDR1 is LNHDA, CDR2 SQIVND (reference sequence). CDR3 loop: CASSIRERGGRRNTEAFF. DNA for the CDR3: TGTGCCAGTAGTATACGGGAGCGGGGGGGACGGAGAAACACTGAAGCTTTCTTT.